This entry features one T cell receptor beta chain sequence. The data stem from a study of shared clonotypes between healthy human individuals. TCRdb's table, derived via immunoSEQ multiplex PCR, lists solely in-frame clones and lacks some. The sample shows 2.5 million or so clones, around nine tenths of them seen only once. This CDR3 is 14 amino acids long. Germline CDR1 reads SGHDT; CDR2 reads YYEEEE. V shed 2 bases and J shed 0 bases, with 9 bases lying between them. Sequenced: naive CD4+ T cells sorted from blood. Subset: CD45RA+ positively selected. This TCR came from a young man in good health. The chain employs TRBV5-6 and TRBJ2-7, with no clear D. CDR3 coding DNA: TGTGCCAGCAGCTTTAGGTCGAACTCCTACGAGCAGTACTTC. It encodes CASSFRSNSYEQYF.